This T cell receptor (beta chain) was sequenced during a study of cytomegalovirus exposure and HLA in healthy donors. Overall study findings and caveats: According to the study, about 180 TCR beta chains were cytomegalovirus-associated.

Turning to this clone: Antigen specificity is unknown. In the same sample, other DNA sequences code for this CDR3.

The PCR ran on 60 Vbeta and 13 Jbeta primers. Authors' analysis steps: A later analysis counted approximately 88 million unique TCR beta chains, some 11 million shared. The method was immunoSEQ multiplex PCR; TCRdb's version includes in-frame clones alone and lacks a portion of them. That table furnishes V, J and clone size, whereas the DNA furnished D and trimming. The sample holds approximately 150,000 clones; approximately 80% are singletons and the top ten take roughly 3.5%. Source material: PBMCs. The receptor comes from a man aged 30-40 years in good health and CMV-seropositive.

DNA for the CDR3: TGTGCCATCAGTGAGAGGCAGGAGAACACTGAAGCTTTCTTT. Amino acids: CAISERQENTEAFF. The chain carries TRBV10-3 and TRBJ1-1; no clear D. In germline, CDR1 is ENHRY, CDR2 SYGVKD. The germline V and J ends were trimmed by 2 bases and 1 base, with 8 bases remaining between them. The CDR3 spans 14 residues.